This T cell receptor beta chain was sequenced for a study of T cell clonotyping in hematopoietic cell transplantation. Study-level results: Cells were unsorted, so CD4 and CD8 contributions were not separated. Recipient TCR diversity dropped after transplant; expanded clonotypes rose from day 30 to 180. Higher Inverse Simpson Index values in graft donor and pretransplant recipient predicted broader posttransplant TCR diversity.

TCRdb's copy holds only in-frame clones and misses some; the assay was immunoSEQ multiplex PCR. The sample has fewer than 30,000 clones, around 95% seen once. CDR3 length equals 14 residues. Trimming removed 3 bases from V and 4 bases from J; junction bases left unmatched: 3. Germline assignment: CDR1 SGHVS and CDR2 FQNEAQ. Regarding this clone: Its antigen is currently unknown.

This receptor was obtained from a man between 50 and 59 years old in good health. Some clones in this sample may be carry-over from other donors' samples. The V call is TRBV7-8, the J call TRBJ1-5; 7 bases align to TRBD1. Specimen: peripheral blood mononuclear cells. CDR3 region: CASSFNRGNQPQHF. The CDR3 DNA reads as TGTGCCAGCAGCTTCAACAGGGGTAATCAGCCCCAGCATTTT. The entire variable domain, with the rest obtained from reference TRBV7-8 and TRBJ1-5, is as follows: GAGVSQSPRYKVAKRGQDVALRCDPISGHVSLFWYQQALGQGPEFLTYFQNEAQLDKSGLPSDRFFAERPEGSVSTLKIQRTQQEDSAVYLCASSFNRGNQPQHFGDGTRLSIL.